This TCR beta chain comes out of a study of cytomegalovirus exposure and HLA in healthy donors. Details on this clone: Its antigen is currently unknown.

General study findings and limits: As a later analysis showed, several of the most significant clusters appeared to be linked to common viral pathogens. In a later analysis, a missense DCLRE1C variant was linked to TCR beta V- and J-gene trimming.

The primer mix had 60 Vbeta and 13 Jbeta primers. Measured with immunoSEQ multiplex PCR; TCRdb has only the in-frame clones, and not every one. The profile shows some 270,000 clones, 80% of them singletons. V lost 2 bases and J lost 2, with 12 bases in between. CDR3 size: 16 residues. The germline V gene encodes CDR1 MNHNS and CDR2 SASEGT. The specimen sequenced was PBMCs. The chain links TRBV6-1 to TRBJ1-4, with TRBD1 as a possible D gene (5 bases). The source is a girl aged 2-10 years in good health and CMV-seronegative. CDR3 sequence (DNA): TGTGCCAGCAGTGAAATGGGCAGGGCTACTAATGAAAAACTGTTTTTT. This translates into CASSEMGRATNEKLFF.